This T cell receptor (beta chain) was sequenced for a study of HIV-infected patients and healthy controls. This CDR3 has 12 residues. Germline V CDR1 and CDR2: SGHNT, YYREEE (reference sequence). V was pared by 4 bases and J by 8 bases, with 11 bases between. No cell fractionation was done, so the repertoire covers all unsorted peripheral blood T cells. This clonotype came up many times. Reverse transcription used about 510 ng RNA and constant-region primers for alpha and beta. Separate chain-specific third strand synthesis with multiplexing indices produced the alpha and beta libraries. TCRdb ran MiXCR on the 5' RACE reads and lists one entry per CDR3 protein. Among approximately 17,000 distinct CDR3 sequences, 9.4% were seen once, and the ten largest hold roughly 5%.

What was sequenced was blood. This TCR came from an adult in good health. The chain is built from TRBV5-4 and TRBJ2-3; TRBD1 might be the D (5 bases). CDR3 nucleotide sequence: TGTGCCAGCAGCCCGCGAAGGGGTACGCAGTATTTT. Protein: CASSPRRGTQYF.